This TCR beta chain was identified during a study of CD8 T cells in Susac syndrome. With random hexamers, roughly 0.45 to 1 ug RNA was reverse transcribed. Multiplex PCR with immunoSEQ amplified the TCR beta CDR3 across 54 Vbeta and 13 Jbeta. TCRdb re-called the immunoSEQ multiplex PCR reads with MiXCR, one entry per CDR3 protein. The top ten clones hold approximately 0.097% of a sample with about 120,000 distinct CDR3 sequences, 93% of them seen once. The CDR3 sequence is 18 residues long. Germline values: CDR1 DFQATT, CDR2 SNEGSKA (reference sequence). V was clipped by 5 bases and J by 2 bases, with 25 bases between them. In the multiple sclerosis control group, patients were treatment-naive and had stable or active relapsing-remitting disease. Negative magnetic isolation gave CD8+ and CD4+ cells; FACS enriched CD8+ TEMRA.

The V gene is TRBV20-1, the J gene TRBJ1-5; D may be TRBD1 (6 bases). Sequencing was done on a sample of CD4+ T cells from PBMCs. The clonotype was recovered from a human donor with multiple sclerosis. For the CDR3, the DNA is TGCAGTGCTTCCTTAACCACAGGGAGGGTAAGAGGCAATCAGCCCCAGCATTTT. Amino acid sequence: CSASLTTGRVRGNQPQHF.